These T cell receptor beta chains were read from a single sample in a study of T cell responses to AZD1222 COVID-19 vaccine. The data were produced by immunoSEQ multiplex PCR, yet TCRdb's version contains in-frame clones alone and is incomplete. Of around 100,000 clones in the sample, over 75% are singletons; the top ten hold 1.3%. The sequencing used peripheral blood, collected on day 0 of AZD1222 vaccination. The source is an adult in good health. Each CDR3 is given with its conserved first and last residue. A D gene is named only where the DNA matches it firmly. Not every row has a clone size; where given, it reads once, few, many or a size class.

len,d_gene,j_gene,abundance,v_gene,CDR3aa,CDR3nt
16,NA,TRBJ2-5,NA,TRBV12-2,CASRQQAGGPGETQYF,TGTGCAAGTCGCCAACAGGCGGGGGGCCCAGGGGAGACCCAGTACTTC
15,NA,TRBJ2-2,NA,TRBV2,CASRTGPANTGELFF,TGTGCCAGCAGGACTGGACCAGCGAACACCGGGGAGCTGTTTTTT
17,TRBD2,TRBJ2-5,few,TRBV6-6,CASSPNHSGGGQETQYF,TGTGCCAGCAGTCCCAATCATAGCGGGGGAGGGCAAGAGACCCAGTACTTC
18,TRBD2,TRBJ2-7,NA,TRBV7-9,CASSFLSGGAAWPYEQYF,TGTGCCAGCAGCTTTCTTAGCGGGGGGGCGGCATGGCCCTACGAGCAGTACTTC
14,NA,TRBJ1-1,NA,TRBV14,CASSPQGLDTEAFF,TGTGCCAGCAGCCCCCAGGGGTTGGACACTGAAGCTTTCTTT
15,NA,TRBJ2-1,NA,TRBV9,CASRPTGPGYNEQFF,TGTGCCAGCAGACCGACAGGTCCGGGGTACAATGAGCAGTTCTTC
14,NA,TRBJ1-6,NA,TRBV6-5,CASSNAVLNSPLHF,TGTGCCAGCAGTAACGCGGTCCTAAATTCACCCCTCCACTTT
13,NA,TRBJ1-2,few,TRBV2,CASSSGPRYGYTF,TGTGCCAGCAGCTCGGGACCCCGTTATGGCTACACCTTC
17,TRBD2,TRBJ2-2,NA,TRBV5-1,CASSLDPAGGNTGELFF,TGCGCCAGCAGCTTGGACCCAGCGGGGGGAAACACCGGGGAGCTGTTTTTT
17,TRBD1,TRBJ1-4,NA,TRBV28,CASSPGQALKIREKLFF,TGTGCCAGCAGTCCGGGACAGGCATTAAAGATTCGGGAAAAACTGTTTTTT
14,NA,TRBJ1-6,once,TRBV5-1,CASSLQTDNSPLHF,TGCGCCAGCAGCTTGCAGACAGATAATTCACCCCTCCACTTT
13,TRBD1,TRBJ1-5,NA,TRBV18,CASSGTENQPQHF,TGTGCCAGCTCCGGGACAGAGAATCAGCCCCAGCATTTT
15,TRBD2,TRBJ2-2,NA,TRBV24-1,CATSDLAGGAGELFF,TGTGCCACCAGTGATTTAGCGGGGGGCGCCGGGGAGCTGTTTTTT
15,NA,TRBJ1-5,NA,TRBV19,CASSILRVSNQPQHF,TGTGCCAGTAGTATATTACGGGTTAGCAATCAGCCCCAGCATTTT
14,NA,TRBJ1-5,NA,TRBV5-1,CASRARADNQPQHF,TGCGCCAGCAGGGCGCGGGCGGACAATCAGCCCCAGCATTTT
12,NA,TRBJ1-2,NA,TRBV9,CASSASSYGYTF,TGTGCCAGCAGCGCCTCCTCATATGGCTACACCTTC
13,NA,TRBJ2-3,NA,TRBV6-5,CASRRQGTDTQYF,TGTGCCAGCAGACGACAGGGCACAGATACGCAGTATTTT
14,NA,TRBJ1-2,few,TRBV27,CASSSHVQPHGYTF,TGTGCCAGCAGTTCCCATGTCCAACCCCATGGCTACACCTTC
20,TRBD2,TRBJ2-3,NA,TRBV4-2,CASSQDLGTRLAGGQDTQYF,TGTGCCAGCAGCCAAGACCTGGGTACGAGACTAGCGGGGGGGCAAGATACGCAGTATTTT
13,TRBD1,TRBJ2-7,NA,TRBV24-1,CATSMDRGHEQYF,TGTGCCACCAGTATGGACAGGGGCCACGAGCAGTACTTC
16,NA,TRBJ1-6,NA,TRBV5-5,CASMEGIVPYNSPLHF,TGTGCCAGCATGGAGGGAATCGTCCCCTATAATTCACCCCTCCACTTT
14,NA,TRBJ1-4,NA,TRBV6-5,CASKGRATNEKLFF,TGTGCCAGCAAGGGCAGGGCAACTAATGAAAAACTGTTTTTT
14,NA,TRBJ1-1,NA,TRBV4-1,CASSQVVRDTEAFF,TGCGCCAGCAGCCAGGTAGTTAGGGACACTGAAGCTTTCTTT
14,NA,TRBJ1-1,NA,TRBV7-6,CASSQVGGITEAFF,TGTGCCAGCAGTCAAGTGGGAGGAATCACTGAAGCTTTCTTT
12,TRBD1,TRBJ1-5,NA,TRBV2,CASSGQGQPQHF,TGTGCCAGCAGTGGACAGGGGCAGCCCCAGCATTTT
15,NA,TRBJ2-5,NA,TRBV5-1,CASSFYRGAQETQYF,TGCGCCAGCAGCTTTTACCGGGGGGCCCAAGAGACCCAGTACTTC
11,NA,TRBJ2-7,NA,TRBV2,CASMVIPEQYF,TGTGCCAGCATGGTAATCCCCGAGCAGTACTTC
15,NA,TRBJ1-4,NA,TRBV11-2,CASSRVGGSNEKLFF,TGTGCCAGCAGTCGGGTTGGGGGGTCTAATGAAAAACTGTTTTTT
16,TRBD1,TRBJ1-2,NA,TRBV5-6,CASSPGTGGSSYGYTF,TGTGCCAGCAGCCCCGGGACAGGGGGTTCAAGCTATGGCTACACCTTC
15,TRBD1,TRBJ1-2,NA,TRBV7-9,CASSSTGERLYGYTF,TGTGCCAGCAGCTCAACAGGGGAAAGACTCTATGGCTACACCTTC
13,NA,TRBJ1-2,NA,TRBV5-1,CASSLSALYGYTF,TGCGCCAGCAGCTTGTCGGCTCTCTATGGCTACACCTTC
13,NA,TRBJ1-1,NA,TRBV5-1,CASSLGGETEAFF,TGCGCCAGCAGCTTGGGAGGGGAAACTGAAGCTTTCTTT
16,TRBD2,TRBJ2-1,NA,TRBV7-2,CASSLVGTSGVNEQFF,TGTGCCAGCAGCTTAGTCGGGACTAGCGGGGTCAATGAGCAGTTCTTC
13,TRBD1,TRBJ1-2,NA,TRBV10-2,CASGAGGSYGYTF,TGCGCCAGCGGGGCAGGGGGTTCCTATGGCTACACCTTC
18,NA,TRBJ1-1,NA,TRBV7-6,CASSLAAGLSVTNTEAFF,TGTGCCAGCAGCTTAGCGGCAGGGTTGAGCGTAACGAACACTGAAGCTTTCTTT
14,TRBD2,TRBJ2-3,NA,TRBV5-1,CASAWAGGTDTQYF,TGCGCCAGCGCTTGGGCGGGGGGGACAGATACGCAGTATTTT
13,NA,TRBJ1-1,NA,TRBV5-4,CASSGFRDTEAFF,TGTGCCAGCAGCGGGTTCAGGGACACTGAAGCTTTCTTT
15,NA,TRBJ1-5,NA,TRBV27,CASRSVDSFNQPQHF,TGTGCCAGCAGGTCGGTTGACAGTTTCAATCAGCCCCAGCATTTT
15,TRBD2,TRBJ2-1,once,TRBV28,CASSKTSGGAHEQFF,TGTGCCAGCAGTAAGACTAGCGGGGGGGCCCATGAGCAGTTCTTC
13,NA,TRBJ1-1,NA,TRBV12-3/TRBV12-4,CASSKDSHTEAFF,TGTGCCAGCAGTAAGGACAGCCACACTGAAGCTTTCTTT
11,NA,TRBJ2-7,NA,TRBV6-5,CASSFGLEQYF,TGTGCCAGCAGTTTCGGATTGGAGCAGTACTTC
14,TRBD1,TRBJ1-1,NA,TRBV6-5,CASGLTGGDTEAFF,TGTGCCAGCGGCCTAACAGGGGGCGACACTGAAGCTTTCTTT
14,NA,TRBJ2-7,NA,TRBV4-1,CASSQGEQGYEQYF,TGCGCCAGCAGCCAAGGGGAACAGGGCTACGAGCAGTACTTC
14,NA,TRBJ2-5,NA,TRBV28,CASSLPGSQETQYF,TGTGCCAGCAGTTTGCCAGGTTCCCAAGAGACCCAGTACTTC
15,TRBD1,TRBJ1-5,NA,TRBV5-8,CASSPRQGYNQPQHF,TGTGCCAGCAGCCCCCGACAGGGTTACAATCAGCCCCAGCATTTT
14,NA,TRBJ2-5,NA,TRBV4-1,CASSQVGAGETQYF,TGCGCCAGCAGCCAAGTGGGGGCCGGAGAGACCCAGTACTTC
15,NA,TRBJ1-4,NA,TRBV7-2,CASSAREGSNEKLFF,TGTGCCAGCAGCGCCCGTGAGGGGAGTAATGAAAAACTGTTTTTT
13,NA,TRBJ2-3,NA,TRBV6-4,CASSDGGTDTQYF,TGTGCCAGCAGTGACGGGGGGACAGATACGCAGTATTTT
15,NA,TRBJ2-2,NA,TRBV23-1,CASSHRDSGDGELFF,TGCGCCAGCAGTCATCGGGACAGCGGGGACGGGGAGCTGTTTTTT
15,NA,TRBJ2-3,NA,TRBV5-1,CASKWAPPPTDTQYF,TGCGCCAGCAAGTGGGCCCCTCCGCCCACAGATACGCAGTATTTT
15,NA,TRBJ1-2,NA,TRBV5-1,CASSLVLRDREGYTF,TGCGCCAGCAGCTTGGTGTTACGGGATCGGGAGGGCTACACCTTC
14,TRBD2,TRBJ2-5,NA,TRBV6-1,CASSDGGGQETQYF,TGTGCCAGCAGTGACGGGGGGGGCCAAGAGACCCAGTACTTC
13,NA,TRBJ1-2,NA,TRBV5-4,CASSGLQGNGYTF,TGTGCCAGCAGCGGCCTACAGGGCAATGGCTACACCTTC
14,TRBD2,TRBJ2-7,NA,TRBV27,CASSFEASGYEQYF,TGTGCCAGCAGTTTCGAGGCTAGCGGTTACGAGCAGTACTTC
15,NA,TRBJ1-3,NA,TRBV5-1,CASSLDVSSGNTIYF,TGCGCCAGCAGCTTAGACGTCTCCTCTGGAAACACCATATATTTT
14,TRBD2,TRBJ2-5,NA,TRBV29-1,CSAPGAGGQETQYF,TGCAGCGCGCCCGGAGCGGGGGGCCAAGAGACCCAGTACTTC
15,TRBD1,TRBJ1-6,NA,TRBV10-3,CAIRPGDSQFSPLHF,TGTGCCATCAGGCCGGGGGACAGCCAGTTCTCACCCCTCCACTTT
14,TRBD1,TRBJ1-5,NA,TRBV6-5,CASARDRDNQPQHF,TGTGCCAGCGCTAGGGACAGGGATAATCAGCCCCAGCATTTT
15,TRBD1,TRBJ2-5,NA,TRBV3-1/TRBV3-2,CASSQRQGALETQYF,TGTGCCAGCAGCCAGAGACAGGGGGCTCTCGAGACCCAGTACTTC
12,NA,TRBJ1-2,NA,TRBV28,CASRSPNYGYTF,TGTGCCAGCAGGTCTCCGAACTATGGCTACACCTTC